This T cell receptor (beta chain) appears in the sequencing data of a study of T-cell reconstitution after alpha-beta-depleted transplantation in children. V lost 0 bases to trimming and J lost 2 bases, with 11 bases between them. Looked up from germline, CDR1 is MGHRA and CDR2 is YSYEKL. The length of the CDR3 is 16 residues. This clonotype was recorded many times. Its target is not known. Study results and caveats: At the one-year point after transplant, T-cell counts and TCRbeta diversity were found to come mostly from T cells that had been newly produced.

Unique molecular identifiers featured in how the TCRbeta library was prepared. TCRdb fed the PCR reads into MiXCR, producing one record per CDR3 protein. The sample comprises some 220,000 distinct CDR3 sequences, 11% of which are singletons, and roughly 30% rests with the top ten. Sequences were derived from PBMCs, sampled before TCRalphabeta/CD19-depleted stem cell transplant. The V and J genes are TRBV4-1 and TRBJ2-1, with D tentatively TRBD2 (5 bases). The receptor's source is a child less than two years old with acute myeloid leukemia, due to receive a stem cell transplant. This CDR3 is CASSQDPLGAYNEQFF. As DNA, the CDR3 is TGCGCCAGCAGCCAAGATCCCCTGGGAGCCTACAATGAGCAGTTCTTC.